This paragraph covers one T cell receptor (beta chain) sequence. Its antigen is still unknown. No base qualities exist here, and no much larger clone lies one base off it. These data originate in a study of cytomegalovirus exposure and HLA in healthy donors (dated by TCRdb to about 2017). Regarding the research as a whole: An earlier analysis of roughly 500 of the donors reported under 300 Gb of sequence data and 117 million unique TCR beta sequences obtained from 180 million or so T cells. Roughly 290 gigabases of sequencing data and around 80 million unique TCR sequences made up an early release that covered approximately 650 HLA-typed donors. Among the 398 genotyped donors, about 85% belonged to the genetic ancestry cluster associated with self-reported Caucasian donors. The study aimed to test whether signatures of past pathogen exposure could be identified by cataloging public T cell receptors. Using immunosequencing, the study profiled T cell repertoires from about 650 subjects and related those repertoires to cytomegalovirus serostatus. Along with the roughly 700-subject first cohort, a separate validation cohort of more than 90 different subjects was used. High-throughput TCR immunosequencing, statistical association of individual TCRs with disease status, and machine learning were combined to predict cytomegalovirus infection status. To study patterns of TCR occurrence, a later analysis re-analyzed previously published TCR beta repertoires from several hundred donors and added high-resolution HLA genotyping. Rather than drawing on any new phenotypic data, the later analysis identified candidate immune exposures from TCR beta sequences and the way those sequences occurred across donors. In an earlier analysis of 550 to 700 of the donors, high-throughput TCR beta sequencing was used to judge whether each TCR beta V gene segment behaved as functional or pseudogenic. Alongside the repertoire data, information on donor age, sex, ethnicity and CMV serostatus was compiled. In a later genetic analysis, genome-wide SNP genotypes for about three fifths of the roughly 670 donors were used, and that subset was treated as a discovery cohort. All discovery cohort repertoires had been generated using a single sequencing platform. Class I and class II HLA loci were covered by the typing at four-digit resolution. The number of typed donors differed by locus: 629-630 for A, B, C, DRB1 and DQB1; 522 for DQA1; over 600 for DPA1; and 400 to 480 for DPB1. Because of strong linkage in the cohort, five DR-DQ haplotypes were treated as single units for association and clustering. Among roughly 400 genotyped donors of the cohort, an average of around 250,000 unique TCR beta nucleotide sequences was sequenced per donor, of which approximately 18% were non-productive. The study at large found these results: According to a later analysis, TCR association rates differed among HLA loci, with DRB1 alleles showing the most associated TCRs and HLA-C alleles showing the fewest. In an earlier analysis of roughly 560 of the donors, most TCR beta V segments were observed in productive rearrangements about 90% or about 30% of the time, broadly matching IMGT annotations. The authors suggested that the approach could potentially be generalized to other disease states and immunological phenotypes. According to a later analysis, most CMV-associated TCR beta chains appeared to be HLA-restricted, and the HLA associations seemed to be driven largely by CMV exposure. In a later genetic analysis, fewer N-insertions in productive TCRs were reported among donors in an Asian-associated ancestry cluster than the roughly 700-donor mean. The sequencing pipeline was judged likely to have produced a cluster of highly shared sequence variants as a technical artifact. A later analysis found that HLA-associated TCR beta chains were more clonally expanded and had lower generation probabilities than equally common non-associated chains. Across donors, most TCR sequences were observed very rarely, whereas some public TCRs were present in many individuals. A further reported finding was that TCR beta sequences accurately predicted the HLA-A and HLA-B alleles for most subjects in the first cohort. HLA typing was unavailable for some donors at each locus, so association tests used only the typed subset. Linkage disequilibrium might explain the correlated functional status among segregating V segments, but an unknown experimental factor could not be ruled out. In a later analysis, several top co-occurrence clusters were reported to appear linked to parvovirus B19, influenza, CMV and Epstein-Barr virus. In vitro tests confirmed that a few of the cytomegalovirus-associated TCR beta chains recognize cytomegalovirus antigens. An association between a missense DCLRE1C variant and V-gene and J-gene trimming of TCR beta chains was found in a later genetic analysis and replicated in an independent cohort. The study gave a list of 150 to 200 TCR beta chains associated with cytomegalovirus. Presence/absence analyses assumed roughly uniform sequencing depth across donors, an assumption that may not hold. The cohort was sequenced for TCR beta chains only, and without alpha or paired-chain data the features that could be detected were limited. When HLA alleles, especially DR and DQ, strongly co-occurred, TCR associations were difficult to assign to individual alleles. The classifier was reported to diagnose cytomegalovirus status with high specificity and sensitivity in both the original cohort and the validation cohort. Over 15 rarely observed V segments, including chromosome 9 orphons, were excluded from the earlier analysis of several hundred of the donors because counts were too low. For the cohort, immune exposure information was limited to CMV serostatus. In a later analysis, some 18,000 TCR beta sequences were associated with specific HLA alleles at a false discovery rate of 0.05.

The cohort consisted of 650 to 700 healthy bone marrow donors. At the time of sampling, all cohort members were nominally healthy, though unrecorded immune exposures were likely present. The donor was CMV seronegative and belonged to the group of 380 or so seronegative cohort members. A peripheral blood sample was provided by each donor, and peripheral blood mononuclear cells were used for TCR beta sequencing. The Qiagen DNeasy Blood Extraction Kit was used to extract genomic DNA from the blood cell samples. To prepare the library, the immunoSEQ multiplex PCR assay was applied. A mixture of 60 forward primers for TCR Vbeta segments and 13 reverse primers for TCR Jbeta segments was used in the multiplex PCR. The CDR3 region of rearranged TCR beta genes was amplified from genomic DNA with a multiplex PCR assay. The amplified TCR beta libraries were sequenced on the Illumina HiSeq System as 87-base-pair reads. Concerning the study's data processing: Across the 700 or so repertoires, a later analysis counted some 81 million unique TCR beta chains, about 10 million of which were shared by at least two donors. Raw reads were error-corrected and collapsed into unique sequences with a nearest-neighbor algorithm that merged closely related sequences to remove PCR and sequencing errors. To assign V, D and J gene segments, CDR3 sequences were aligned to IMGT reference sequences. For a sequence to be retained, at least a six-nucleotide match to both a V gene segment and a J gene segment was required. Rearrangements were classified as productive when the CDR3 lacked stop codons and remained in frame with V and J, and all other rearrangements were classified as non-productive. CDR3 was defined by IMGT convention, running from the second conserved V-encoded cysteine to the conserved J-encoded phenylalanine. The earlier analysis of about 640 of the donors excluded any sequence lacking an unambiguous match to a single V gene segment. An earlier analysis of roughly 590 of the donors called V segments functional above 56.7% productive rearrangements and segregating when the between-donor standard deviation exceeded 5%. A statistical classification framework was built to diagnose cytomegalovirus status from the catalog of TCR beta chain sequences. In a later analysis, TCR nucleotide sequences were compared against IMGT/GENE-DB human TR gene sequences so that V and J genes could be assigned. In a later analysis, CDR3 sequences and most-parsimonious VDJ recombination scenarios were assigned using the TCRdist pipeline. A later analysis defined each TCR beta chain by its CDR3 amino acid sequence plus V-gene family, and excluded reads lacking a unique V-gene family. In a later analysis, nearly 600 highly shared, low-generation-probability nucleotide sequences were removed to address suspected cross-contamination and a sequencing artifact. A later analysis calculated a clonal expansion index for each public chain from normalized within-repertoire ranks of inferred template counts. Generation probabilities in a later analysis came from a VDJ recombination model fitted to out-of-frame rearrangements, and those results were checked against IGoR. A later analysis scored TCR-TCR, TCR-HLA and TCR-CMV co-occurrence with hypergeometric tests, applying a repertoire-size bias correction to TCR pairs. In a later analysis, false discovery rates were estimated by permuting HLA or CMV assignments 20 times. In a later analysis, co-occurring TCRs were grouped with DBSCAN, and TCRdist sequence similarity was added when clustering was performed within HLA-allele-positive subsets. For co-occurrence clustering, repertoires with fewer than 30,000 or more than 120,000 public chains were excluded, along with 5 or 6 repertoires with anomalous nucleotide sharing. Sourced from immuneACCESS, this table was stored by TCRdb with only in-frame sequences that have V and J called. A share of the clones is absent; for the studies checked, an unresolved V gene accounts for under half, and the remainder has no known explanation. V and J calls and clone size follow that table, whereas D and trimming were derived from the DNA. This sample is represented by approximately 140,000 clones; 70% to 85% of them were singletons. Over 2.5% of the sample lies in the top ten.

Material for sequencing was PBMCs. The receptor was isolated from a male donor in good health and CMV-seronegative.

In nucleotides, the sequence is TGTGCCAGCGCAGTGATTAGCAATCAGCCCCAGCATTTT. This yields the protein CASAVISNQPQHF. The chain couples TRBV28 to TRBJ1-5; no D gene can be assigned with confidence. The V and J ends are trimmed by 8 bases and 0 bases, leaving 8 bases between them. Via the germline V gene, CDR1 is MDHEN and CDR2 SYDVKM. The CDR3 contains 13 residues, cysteine and phenylalanine counted. Only the CDR3 portion is preserved as DNA: 39 bases, with reading frame beginning at the first base.